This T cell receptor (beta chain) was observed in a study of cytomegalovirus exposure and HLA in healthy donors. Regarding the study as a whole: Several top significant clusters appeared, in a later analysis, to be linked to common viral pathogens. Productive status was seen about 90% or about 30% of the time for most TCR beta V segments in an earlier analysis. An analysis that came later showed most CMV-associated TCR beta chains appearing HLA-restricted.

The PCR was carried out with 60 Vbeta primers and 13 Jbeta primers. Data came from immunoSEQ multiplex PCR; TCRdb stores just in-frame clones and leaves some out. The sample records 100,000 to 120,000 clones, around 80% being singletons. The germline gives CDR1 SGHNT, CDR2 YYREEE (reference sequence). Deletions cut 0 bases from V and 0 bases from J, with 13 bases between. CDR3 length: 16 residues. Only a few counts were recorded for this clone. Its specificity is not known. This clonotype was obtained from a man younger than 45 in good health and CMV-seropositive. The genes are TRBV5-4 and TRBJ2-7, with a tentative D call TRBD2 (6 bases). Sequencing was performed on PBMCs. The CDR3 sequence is CASSLVGGSSSYEQYF. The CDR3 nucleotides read TGTGCCAGCAGCTTGGTTGGGGGGTCCTCCTCCTACGAGCAGTACTTC.